This T cell receptor beta chain was identified during a study of cytomegalovirus exposure and HLA in healthy donors. Study-level results: According to the study, 180 or so TCR beta chains were cytomegalovirus-associated.

Worth noting for this clone: Its antigen is unidentified.

The PCR had 60 Vbeta and 13 Jbeta primers. Clones were read by immunoSEQ multiplex PCR, and TCRdb kept only the in-frame ones, dropping some. This table has about 120,000 clones, roughly 60% appearing once. The CDR3 is 15 residues long. After removal of 4 bases from V and 1 base from J, the junction contained 1 base not matched to a gene. CDR1 KGHSH and CDR2 LQKENI come from the germline V gene. Material: PBMCs. The sequence came from a man aged 35-49 years in good health and CMV-seropositive. The chain couples TRBV18 to TRBJ1-5; 10 nucleotides line up with TRBD1. For the CDR3, the DNA is TGTGCCAGCTCACGACAGGGGGCGAGCAATCAGCCCCAGCATTTT. It specifies CASSRQGASNQPQHF.